This entry is about one T cell receptor beta chain. These data originate in a study of blood T cell repertoires in COVID-19. In the study overall: Samples came from the United States, Italy and Spain, spanning acute and convalescent COVID-19. The cDNA or gDNA used as material had been derived from T cells, B-cell-depleted T cells, or PBMCs.

Authors' processing steps: Reference gene primer amplification in the assay estimated nucleated cell counts. Profiled with immunoSEQ multiplex PCR; TCRdb holds only in-frame clones, not every one. That table supplies the V and J calls and clone size; D and trimming were determined from the DNA. The profile shows fewer than 200,000 clones, around 87% of them singletons. The CDR3 is 14 residues long. Trimming pared 2 bases from V and 2 bases from J, leaving 7 bases between. Germline V gene data show CDR1 as LGHNA and CDR2 as YSLEER. The Seattle patients, enrolled during active infection, were followed longitudinally.

The receptor comes from a woman aged 65 to 85 with COVID-19, enrolled during active disease. The chain couples TRBV4-3 to TRBJ1-5; D remains ambiguous. The sample consisted of peripheral blood. CDR3 sequence reads: CASSQTSGNQPQHF. For the CDR3, the DNA is TGCGCCAGCAGCCAAACCTCGGGCAATCAGCCCCAGCATTTT.